This TCR beta chain was identified in a study of T cells in Graves' hyperthyroidism and ophthalmopathy. On the study more broadly: Before treatment of any kind, peripheral blood was taken at initial diagnosis. Study findings and constraints: Blood also carried most thyroid clonotypes expanded above 0.001.

The CDR3 runs to 15 residues. Germline V gene data show CDR1 as MDHEN and CDR2 as SYDVKM. The V gene lost 5 bases and the J gene lost 1 base, with 14 bases spanning the gap. The study left out patients who had uncontrolled infection, other autoimmune disease, pregnancy or lactation. In this sample, this clonotype turned up many times. Its target is unknown. Amplification of TCR beta CDR3 regions used RNA as the template. During a first-round RT-PCR of the TCR CDR3, the HTBI primer set was used. Each CDR3 protein gets one entry after TCRdb re-called the multiplex PCR reads with MiXCR. The sample lists under 250,000 distinct CDR3 sequences, about 24% occurring once.

Input material: blood. The TCR was taken from a woman aged 40 to 50 with Graves' ophthalmopathy. The chain joins TRBV28 to TRBJ1-1; D is undetermined. CDR3 in DNA: TGTGCCAGCAGTCTTGACTCCGCCAGGAACACTGAAGCTTTCTTT. Translation gives CASSLDSARNTEAFF. The full variable domain, with the rest looked up from reference TRBV28 and TRBJ1-1, is DVKVTQSSRYLVKRTGEKVFLECVQDMDHENMFWYRQDPGLGLRLIYFSYDVKMKEKGDIPEGYSVSREKKERFSLILESASTNQTSMYLCASSLDSARNTEAFFGQGTRLTVV.